These 8 T cell receptor beta chains came from one sample sequenced in a study of Graves' ophthalmopathy and Graves' hyperthyroidism. Amplification targeted the TCR beta CDR3 regions, with RNA transcripts as the source material. The first-round RT-PCR employed HTBI primers together with the Qiagen OneStep RT-PCR kit. A multiplex PCR was then performed as the second round. TCRdb fed the multiplex PCR reads into MiXCR, producing one record per CDR3 protein. The sample contains 240,000 or so distinct CDR3 sequences, around 45% of which appear only once. Sequencing input: peripheral blood. These receptors all come from an adult man with Graves' ophthalmopathy.

The rearrangement uses TRBV7-9 and TRBJ1-1; TRBD1 matches 8 bases. The germline V gene has CDR1 SEHNR and CDR2 FQNEAQ (reference sequence). The CDR3 spans 13 residues. V lost 2 bases to trimming and J lost 6 bases; unmatched junction nucleotides: 2. The CDR3 DNA sequence: TGTGCCAGCAGCTTACAGGGGGCTGCTGAAGCTTTCTTT. This sequence encodes CASSLQGAAEAFF.

This clonotype has just a few counts. The rearrangement joins TRBV2 to TRBJ1-1; D possibly corresponds to TRBD1 (6 bases). The germline V and J ends were trimmed by 4 bases and 11 bases, with 20 bases remaining between them. This CDR3 is 14 amino acids long. Germline V gene data show CDR1 as SNHLY and CDR2 as FYNNEI. CDR3: CASSALTGTPGAFF. CDR3 DNA: TGTGCCAGCAGTGCCCTTACAGGGACCCCGGGTGCTTTCTTT.

This clonotype was counted only a few times. The rearrangement joins TRBV5-5 to TRBJ2-7, with 8 bases matching TRBD2. With V trimmed by 5 bases and J by 4 bases, 8 bases remained unmatched. The CDR3 spans 14 residues. CDR1 is SGHKS and CDR2 is YYEKEE in the germline V gene (reference sequence). The CDR3 loop is CASSLRAGEYEQYF. CDR3 bases: TGTGCCAGCAGTTTAAGAGCGGGAGAGTACGAGCAGTACTTC.

This clonotype was observed a few times. The rearrangement uses TRBV14 and TRBJ2-5, with 7 nucleotides matching TRBD2. This CDR3 spans 16 amino acids. The germline CDR1 and CDR2 sequences are SGHDN and FVKESK. V shed 0 bases, J shed 4 bases, and the junction held 8 bases outside the gene matches. The CDR3 loop is CASSQESRGSRETQYF. In nucleotides, the CDR3 is TGTGCCAGCAGCCAAGAGTCGCGCGGGAGTCGAGAGACCCAGTACTTC.

This clonotype came up a few times. The rearrangement uses TRBV5-1 and TRBJ1-3; possible D gene TRBD1, 6 bases. Germline assignment: CDR1 SGHRS and CDR2 YFSETQ. The CDR3 sequence is 15 residues long. The ends were cut back, 5 bases at V and 4 bases at J, with 16 bases in the middle. In DNA form, the CDR3 reads TGCGCCAGCAGACAGGGTACAGCGGACGGAAACACCATATATTTT. Its translation: CASRQGTADGNTIYF. The full variable domain, with the rest looked up from reference TRBV5-1 and TRBJ1-3, is KAGVTQTPRYLIKTRGQQVTLSCSPISGHRSVSWYQQTPGQGLQFLFEYFSETQRNKGNFPGRFSGRQFSNSRSEMNVSTLELGDSALYLCASRQGTADGNTIYFGEGSWLTVV.

J is TRBJ2-5 and V is TRBV12-3 or TRBV12-4; D is unresolved. CDR3 length: 15 residues. The V end was cut by 0 bases, the J end by 2 bases, with 10 bases between. The CDR3 DNA reads TGTGCCAGCAGTTTAGCGCTCTGGGCTCAAGAGACCCAGTACTTC. This encodes CASSLALWAQETQYF.

This clonotype was counted between two and nine times. The rearrangement links TRBV29-1 to TRBJ2-3, with D perhaps TRBD2 (5 bases). V was trimmed by 8 bases and J by 7 bases, leaving 19 bases between them. This CDR3 comprises 13 residues. Germline assignment: CDR1 SQVTM and CDR2 ANQGSEA. The CDR3 DNA reads TGCAGCAGTCAGTTGCCGCCCGGGAATACGCAGTATTTT. It translates to CSSQLPPGNTQYF.

The genes are TRBV7-2 and TRBJ2-7, with 7 bases identical to TRBD2. Germline values: CDR1 SGHTA, CDR2 FQGNSA. The CDR3 totals 15 residues. With V trimmed by 0 bases and J by 5 bases, 7 bases remained unmatched. CDR3 amino acids: CASSLASGIFHEQYF. DNA of the CDR3: TGTGCCAGCAGCTTAGCGAGCGGGATCTTCCACGAGCAGTACTTC.